The 3 T cell receptor beta chains below were found in one sample sequenced in a study of blood T cell repertoires in COVID-19. Libraries were prepared by immunoSEQ multiplex PCR; TCRdb keeps only in-frame clonotypes and omits some of them. The table has more than 200,000 clones, 80% to 90% seen once; the top ten hold 2% to 3%. The sample taken for sequencing was peripheral blood. Receptors were obtained from a woman in her thirties or forties with active or convalescent COVID-19.

The chain is built from TRBV29-1 and TRBJ1-1, with 8 nucleotides matching TRBD1. V trimming: 5 bases; J trimming: 11 bases; junction bases outside the gene matches: 10. Germline V CDR1 and CDR2: SQVTM, ANQGSEA. The CDR3 covers 12 residues. This CDR3 is CSVRSGGVGAFF. Written as DNA, the CDR3 is TGCAGCGTTCGATCAGGGGGCGTAGGGGCTTTCTTT.

The chain uses TRBV7-2 and TRBJ1-5, with 9 bases that match TRBD1. The CDR3 spans 15 residues. The germline V gene encodes CDR1 SGHTA and CDR2 FQGNSA. V dropped 0 bases and J dropped 5; count of bases not matched to a gene: 2. In DNA form, the CDR3 reads TGTGCCAGCAGCTTAGCCGGGACAGGGTATCAGCCCCAGCATTTT. Translated, it gives CASSLAGTGYQPQHF.

The chain couples TRBV14 to TRBJ2-1; TRBD2 agrees at 12 bases. The CDR3 is made up of 17 amino acids. Germline V gene data show CDR1 as SGHDN and CDR2 as FVKESK. V shed 4 bases, J shed 4 bases, and the junction held 8 bases outside the gene matches. In DNA, the CDR3 is TGTGCCAGCAGCCCTCTTCGGACTAGCGGGGATTACAATGAGCAGTTCTTC. Translated, it gives CASSPLRTSGDYNEQFF. Full variable domain (rest looked up from reference TRBV14 and TRBJ2-1): EAGVTQFPSHSVIEKGQTVTLRCDPISGHDNLYWYRRVMGKEIKFLLHFVKESKQDESGMPNNRFLAERTGGTYSTLKVQPAELEDSGVYFCASSPLRTSGDYNEQFFGPGTRLTVL.